A single sample gave rise to the 31 T cell receptor beta chains below, sequenced in a study of T cells in women clearing cervical HPV infection. Clones were read by immunoSEQ multiplex PCR, and TCRdb kept only the in-frame ones, dropping some. Its listing shows 40,000 or so clones. The material sequenced was blood buffy coat. These receptors came from a woman between 18 and 69 years old with a cervical HPV16 infection that either progressed to CIN3+ or cleared (not recorded which).

In regard to this clone: The sequence runs out 3 residues before the end of the CDR3; the remainder is reconstructed from the germline J gene. Other DNA sequences from this sample encode an identical CDR3 as well. This rearrangement joins TRBV19 to TRBJ2-1; TRBD2 matches 16 bases. CDR3 size: 18 residues. V shed 5 bases and J 4 bases; nucleotides not matched to a gene: 8. The germline V gene encodes CDR1 LNHDA and CDR2 SQIVND (reference sequence). CDR3 amino acids: CASSSGLAGGKSYNEQFF. CDR3 DNA (partial): TGTGCCAGTAGTTCGGGACTAGCGGGAGGGAAAAGTTACAATGAG.

In regard to this clone: The CDR3 is cut off 3 residues early in the read; its end comes from the germline J gene. The chain links TRBV14 to TRBJ2-7; D may be TRBD1 (6 bases). This CDR3 is 15 amino acids long. V was clipped by 0 bases and J by 0 bases, with 9 bases between them. Germline lookup yields CDR1 SGHDN and CDR2 FVKESK. CDR3 amino acids: CASSQDRGNSYEQYF. The sequenced CDR3 bases are TGTGCCAGCAGCCAAGATAGGGGGAACTCCTACGAG. The full variable domain, with the rest looked up from reference TRBV14 and TRBJ2-7, is EAGVTQFPSHSVIEKGQTVTLRCDPISGHDNLYWYRRVMGKEIKFLLHFVKESKQDESGMPNNRFLAERTGGTYSTLKVQPAELEDSGVYFCASSQDRGNSYEQYFGPGTRLTVT.

About this clone: The read comes to an end 3 residues before the CDR3 does, leaving the germline J gene to fill in the end. V gene TRBV23-1 combines with J gene TRBJ1-1, with D possibly matching TRBD1 (6 bases). TRBV23-1 is classed as an ORF, of uncertain function. Deletions cut 4 bases from V and 1 base from J, with 10 bases between. The CDR3 consists of 14 residues. The CDR3 is CASSLGHPNTEAFF. CDR3 DNA, as far as it was read: TGCGCCAGCAGTCTGGGACACCCGAACACTGAA.

Details on this clone: Read sequence stops 3 residues before the CDR3 end, and the germline J gene provides the missing end. This rearrangement joins TRBV20-1 to TRBJ2-7, with 12 bases identical to TRBD2. Germline assignment: CDR1 DFQATT and CDR2 SNEGSKA (reference sequence). V shed 5 bases and J 0 bases; nucleotides not matched to a gene: 8. CDR3 length: 16 amino acids. The covered CDR3 bases are TGCAGTGCTTCCGGGACTAGCGGGCGGAGCTCCTACGAG. This gives the protein CSASGTSGRSSYE. The whole CDR3 sequence is CSASGTSGRSSYEQYF.

On this clone itself: The read gets to within 3 residues of the CDR3 end, and the germline J gene fills in the rest. J is TRBJ2-7 and V is TRBV27; D is unresolved. The CDR3 runs to 13 residues. Germline loops: CDR1 MNHEY, CDR2 SMNVEV (reference sequence). With 3 bases removed from V and 6 bases from J, the gap between germline ends came to 12 bases. This CDR3 is CASSLNYPREQYF. Incomplete CDR3 DNA: TGTGCCAGCAGTTTGAACTACCCTCGCGAG.

As for this clone: Coverage ceases 3 residues before the CDR3 finishes, and the germline J gene fills in the end. This chain joins TRBV29-1 and TRBJ2-7; 11 bases agree with TRBD1. The V and J ends lost 5 bases and 6 bases, in that order; junction bases with no gene match: 3. The CDR3 has 12 amino acids. Germline values: CDR1 SQVTM, CDR2 ANQGSEA. The DNA read from the CDR3 is TGCAGCGTTTGGACAGGGGGCTCCGAG. Translating it yields CSVWTGGSE. The whole CDR3 protein reads CSVWTGGSEQYF.

About this clone itself: The read falls 3 residues short of the CDR3 end, and the missing part is taken from the germline J gene. The chain couples TRBV5-4 to TRBJ1-1; perhaps TRBD1 as D (6 bases). V was trimmed by 0 bases and J by 2 bases, leaving 11 bases between them. Germline-derived CDR1 and CDR2 are SGHNT and YYREEE (reference sequence). The CDR3 loop spans 15 amino acids. The DNA read from the CDR3 is TGTGCCAGCAGCTTGGGGTCAGGGGTAAACACTGAA. Amino acid sequence: CASSLGSGVNTE. The whole CDR3 is CASSLGSGVNTEAFF.

A word on this clone: The CDR3 end falls 3 residues outside the read, so it is completed with the germline J gene. V gene TRBV7-9 combines with J gene TRBJ1-1, with a weak D call TRBD1 (6 bases). V lost 3 bases, J lost 3 bases, and 14 bases lay in between. CDR3 length: 15 residues. Germline V gene sequence: CDR1 SEHNR, CDR2 FQNEAQ (reference sequence). CDR3: CASSFTQGGDTEAFF. The part of the CDR3 DNA that was read is TGTGCCAGCAGCTTTACACAGGGAGGGGACACTGAA. The full variable domain, rest sourced from reference TRBV7-9 and TRBJ1-1, is DTGVSQNPRHKITKRGQNVTFRCDPISEHNRLYWYRQTLGQGPEFLTYFQNEAQLEKSRLLSDRFSAERPKGSFSTLEIQRTEQGDSAMYLCASSFTQGGDTEAFFGQGTRLTVV.

Worth noting for this clone: Read data end 3 residues before the CDR3 end; the end is taken from the germline J gene. V usage is TRBV30 and J usage is TRBJ2-5; D not certain. The germline V gene encodes CDR1 GTSNPN and CDR2 SVGIG (reference sequence). The CDR3 sequence is 11 residues long. CDR3 amino acids: CAWSDPLTQYF. Incomplete CDR3 DNA: TGTGCCTGGAGTGACCCCCTAACC. The complete variable domain, with remaining parts taken from reference TRBV30 and TRBJ2-5, reads SQTIHQWPATLVQPVGSPLSLECTVEGTSNPNLYWYRQAAGRGLQLLFYSVGIGQISSEVPQNLSASRPQDRQFILSSKKLLLSDSGFYLCAWSDPLTQYFGPGTRLLVL.

As for this clone: The missing CDR3 end, 3 residues past where the read stops, is filled in from the germline J gene. The J gene is TRBJ1-1, the V gene TRBV7-3; D perhaps matches TRBD1 (6 bases). The CDR3 runs 15 residues. Germline CDR1 and CDR2: SGHTA and FQGTGA. Trimming removed 5 bases at V and 2 bases at J, with 15 bases between. The CDR3 sequence: CASSLQGRANTEAFF. CDR3 DNA, as far as it was read: TGTGCCAGCAGCCTACAGGGACGGGCAAACACTGAA.

CDR3 loop: CASSSAYEQYF. CDR3 DNA (partial): TGTGCCAGCAGCTCCGCCTACGAG. The chain has TRBV5-5 and TRBJ2-7; D remains unclear. The read ends 3 residues before the CDR3 terminus; that terminus is restored from the germline J gene. Germline V gives CDR1 SGHKS, CDR2 YYEKEE (reference sequence). CDR3 length equals 11 residues. Trimming took off 3 bases at V and 2 bases at J, with 3 bases between the two ends.

About this clone itself: The read ends 3 residues early relative to the CDR3; the germline J gene fills the gap. The J gene is TRBJ2-3, the V gene TRBV6-1; 10 bases align to TRBD1. The germline V gene has CDR1 MNHNS and CDR2 SASEGT. The CDR3 runs to 18 residues. This CDR3 is CASSEVWTGGSGNQPQYF. Incomplete CDR3 DNA: TGTGCCAGCAGTGAAGTATGGACAGGGGGTAGTGGGAATCAGCCG.

Notes on this clone: The read ends 3 residues before the CDR3 terminus; that terminus is restored from the germline J gene. The chain employs TRBV7-9 and TRBJ1-5, with no clear D. Germline values: CDR1 SEHNR, CDR2 FQNEAQ (reference sequence). The CDR3 loop spans 12 amino acids. The V end was cut by 5 bases, the J end by 5 bases, with 7 bases between. The sequenced CDR3 bases are TGTGCCAGCAGCCCCGGGGATCAGCCC. The encoded protein is CASSPGDQP. The entire CDR3 sequence reads CASSPGDQPQHF.

As regards this clone: The read halts 3 residues ahead of the CDR3 end, with the missing end drawn from the germline J gene. The V call is TRBV7-8, the J call TRBJ1-1, with a weak D call TRBD1 (6 bases). CDR1 and CDR2 from the germline V gene are SGHVS and FQNEAQ. CDR3 size: 13 residues. V lost 5 bases, J lost 4 bases, and 11 bases lay in between. The CDR3: CASSRRGFTEAFF. The CDR3 bases that were read are TGTGCCAGCAGCCGTAGGGGGTTCACTGAA.

Points on this clone: The CDR3 end lies 3 residues beyond the end of the read and is filled in from the germline J gene. The chain employs TRBV30 and TRBJ2-3; tentative D call: TRBD1 (6 bases). The CDR3 is 10 residues long. Germline V gene lookup returns CDR1 GTSNPN and CDR2 SVGIG (reference sequence). The CDR3 loop is CAWETGTQYF. The sequenced CDR3 bases are TGTGCCTGGGAAACAGGGACG.

Worth noting for this clone: The observed sequence ends 3 residues before the CDR3 terminus, with the missing tail filled in from the germline J gene. V is TRBV7-9 and J is TRBJ2-7; D is perhaps TRBD1 (6 bases). The CDR3 has 12 residues. Deletions cut 5 bases from V and 3 bases from J, with 8 bases between. CDR1 and CDR2 from the germline V gene are SEHNR and FQNEAQ (reference sequence). This CDR3 reads CASSGRGYEQYF. The sequenced CDR3 bases are TGTGCCAGCAGCGGCAGGGGCTACGAG.

About this clone itself: With the read ending 3 residues before the CDR3 end, the germline J gene is used to fill in that end. V is TRBV30 and J is TRBJ2-4, with TRBD1 matching 7 bases. From germline, CDR1 is GTSNPN and CDR2 SVGIG (reference sequence). There are 14 residues in the CDR3. Partial CDR3 DNA: TGTGCCTGGAGTGTTGACAGGGCAAACTACGGT. Translated: CAWSVDRANYG. The full CDR3 reads CAWSVDRANYGQYF. Variable domain in full (rest from reference TRBV30 and TRBJ2-4): SQTIHQWPATLVQPVGSPLSLECTVEGTSNPNLYWYRQAAGRGLQLLFYSVGIGQISSEVPQNLSASRPQDRQFILSSKKLLLSDSGFYLCAWSVDRANYGQYFGAGTRLSVL.

Regarding this clone: The read stops 3 residues short of the end of the CDR3; the missing end is completed from the germline J gene. V is TRBV19 and J is TRBJ1-2; 7 bases match TRBD1. The V gene's germline CDR1 is LNHDA and CDR2 SQIVND (reference sequence). The CDR3 extends over 15 amino acids. CDR3 region: CASSIGGTSGTDYTF. CDR3 DNA, as far as it was read: TGTGCCAGTAGTATTGGGGGGACTAGCGGGACAGAC.

The CDR3 reads CASSERTGGSPLHF. CDR3 DNA, as far as it was read: TGTGCCAGCAGTGAAAGGACAGGGGGCTCACCC. The genes are TRBV6-1 and TRBJ1-6, with TRBD1 matching 11 bases. The observed sequence ends 3 residues before the CDR3 terminus, with the missing tail filled in from the germline J gene. This CDR3 is 14 amino acids long. With 2 bases clipped from V and 10 bases from J, the junction kept 1 base outside the gene matches. Germline V gene data show CDR1 as MNHNS and CDR2 as SASEGT.

As to this clone: The read falls 3 residues short of the CDR3 end, and the missing part is taken from the germline J gene. This chain connects TRBV2 to TRBJ1-2; 7 nucleotides align to TRBD1. CDR3 length: 14 residues. Germline-derived CDR1 and CDR2 are SNHLY and FYNNEI. The part of the CDR3 DNA that was read is TGTGCCAGCAGTGAACAAGGGGGCTATGACGAC. It translates to CASSEQGGYDD. The full-length CDR3 reads as CASSEQGGYDDYTF.

Note on this clone: The read is 3 residues too short to cover the CDR3 end, so that end is filled in from the germline J gene. The chain combines TRBV2 with TRBJ1-1, with TRBD1 as a possible D gene (5 bases). There are 15 residues in the CDR3. Deletions cut 6 bases from V and 1 base from J, with 15 bases between. Looked up from germline, CDR1 is SNHLY and CDR2 is FYNNEI. This CDR3 reads CASRKGVHPNTEAFF. CDR3 bases read: TGTGCCAGCAGGAAAGGGGTACACCCGAACACTGAA.

Remarks on this clone: With the read ending 3 residues before the CDR3 end, the germline J gene is used to fill in that end. The rearrangement joins TRBV30 to TRBJ2-5, with D perhaps TRBD2 (5 bases). Germline V gene data show CDR1 as GTSNPN and CDR2 as SVGIG (reference sequence). CDR3 size: 13 residues. Trimming removed 4 bases from V and 4 bases from J, with 13 bases in between. The CDR3 spells CAWNWAGGETQYF. The CDR3 DNA, read in part, is TGTGCCTGGAATTGGGCGGGCGGAGAGACC. Combining the CDR3 with reference TRBV30 and TRBJ2-5 gives the whole variable domain SQTIHQWPATLVQPVGSPLSLECTVEGTSNPNLYWYRQAAGRGLQLLFYSVGIGQISSEVPQNLSASRPQDRQFILSSKKLLLSDSGFYLCAWNWAGGETQYFGPGTRLLVL.

For this clone: The DNA ends 3 residues before the CDR3 does, and the rest of the CDR3 is filled in from the germline J gene. This chain uses TRBV13 with TRBJ2-1, with 15 bases fitting TRBD2. This CDR3 comprises 15 residues. CDR1 PRHDT and CDR2 FYEKMQ come from the germline V gene (reference sequence). V lost 5 bases, J lost 7 bases, and 3 bases stayed unmatched. CDR3 DNA, as far as it was read: TGTGCCAGCAGCGGAGGACTAGCGGGAGGGAATGAG. Its translation is CASSGGLAGGNE. The whole CDR3 protein is CASSGGLAGGNEQFF.

With regard to this clone: The read ends 3 residues early relative to the CDR3; the germline J gene fills the gap. This chain links TRBV5-4 with TRBJ1-1; the D gene is possibly TRBD1 (5 bases). Germline V gene sequence: CDR1 SGHNT, CDR2 YYREEE (reference sequence). The CDR3 has 14 amino acids. Trimming took off 1 base at V and 0 bases at J, with 7 bases between the two ends. The sequenced CDR3 bases are TGTGCCAGCAGCTTGCAGGGTGTGAACACTGAA. Its translation: CASSLQGVNTE. The whole CDR3 protein reads CASSLQGVNTEAFF.

Concerning this clone: The observed sequence ends 3 residues before the CDR3 terminus, with the missing tail filled in from the germline J gene. The rearrangement uses TRBV7-6 and TRBJ2-7; D perhaps matches TRBD1 (8 bases). This CDR3 comprises 14 residues. CDR1 is SGHVS, CDR2 FNYEAQ, per germline. Trimming pared 7 bases from V and 5 bases from J, leaving 18 bases between. Incomplete CDR3 DNA: TGTGCCAGCATGGGGGGGACAGGTCTAAACGAG. This sequence encodes CASMGGTGLNE. The entire CDR3 protein reads CASMGGTGLNEQYF. Based on the CDR3 plus reference TRBV7-6 and TRBJ2-7, the full variable domain is GAGVSQSPRYKVTKRGQDVALRCDPISGHVSLYWYRQALGQGPEFLTYFNYEAQQDKSGLPNDRFSAERPEGSISTLTIQRTEQRDSAMYRCASMGGTGLNEQYFGPGTRLTVT.

For this clone: Read sequence stops 3 residues before the CDR3 end, and the germline J gene provides the missing end. The chain is built from TRBV11-2 and TRBJ1-5; TRBD1 agrees at 7 bases. V lost 5 bases, J lost 4 bases, and 8 bases stayed unmatched. Germline V gives CDR1 SGHAT, CDR2 FQNNGV. The CDR3 consists of 15 residues. The covered CDR3 bases are TGTGCCAGCAGCCTTTACAGGGGCCCTAATCAGCCC. It yields the protein CASSLYRGPNQP. The complete CDR3 reads CASSLYRGPNQPQHF.

Comments on this clone: The read finishes 3 residues shy of the CDR3 end, and the germline J gene is used to complete it. The chain couples TRBV6-2 or TRBV6-3 to TRBJ1-5; TRBD1 is a possible D gene (5 bases). Germline V gene lookup returns CDR1 MNHEY and CDR2 SVGEGT. The CDR3 runs to 15 residues. V gave up 6 bases and J gave up 2 bases, with 14 bases separating them. The CDR3 bases that were read are TGTGCCAGCAGAGATTCGGGGGTTGGCAATCAGCCC. As protein: CASRDSGVGNQP. The whole CDR3 region reads CASRDSGVGNQPQHF.

Concerning this clone itself: The read ends 3 residues early relative to the CDR3; the germline J gene fills the gap. The gene calls are TRBV5-1 and TRBJ1-2; 9 bases map to TRBD1. Germline-derived CDR1 and CDR2 are SGHRS and YFSETQ. This CDR3 is built from 12 residues. Partial CDR3 DNA: TGCGCCAGCCGGACAGGGGCCTCTGAC. Protein: CASRTGASD. The entire CDR3 sequence reads CASRTGASDYTF.

In the case of this clone: The observed sequence ends 3 residues before the CDR3 terminus, with the missing tail filled in from the germline J gene. V usage is TRBV12-3 or TRBV12-4 and J usage is TRBJ2-5, with D possibly matching TRBD2 (6 bases). CDR3 length equals 14 residues. V lost 6 bases, J lost 2 bases, and 13 bases lay in between. The part of the CDR3 DNA that was read is TGTGCCAGCAGGCGCGGGACTTCTCAAGAGACC. This gives the protein CASRRGTSQET. The CDR3 in full is CASRRGTSQETQYF.

Details on this clone: The read falls 3 residues short of the CDR3 end, and the missing part is taken from the germline J gene. This chain connects TRBV6-2 or TRBV6-3 to TRBJ1-5; no clear D gene. Germline-derived CDR1 and CDR2 are MNHEY and SVGEGT. Trimming cost V 2 bases and J 4 bases, with 15 bases left between them. CDR3 length: 16 amino acids. CDR3 in amino acids: CASSYGRRPENQPQHF. Partial CDR3 DNA: TGTGCCAGCAGTTACGGGCGACGGCCAGAGAATCAGCCC.

As to this clone: The read stops 3 residues short of the end of the CDR3; the missing end is completed from the germline J gene. This chain joins TRBV6-2 or TRBV6-3 and TRBJ2-3; the D gene is possibly TRBD2 (7 bases). Germline assignment: CDR1 MNHEY and CDR2 SVGEGT. V was pared by 6 bases and J by 1 base, with 14 bases between. The CDR3 runs 15 residues. The CDR3 here is CASRTEGGGTDTQYF. The CDR3 DNA, read in part, is TGTGCCAGCAGGACGGAGGGGGGGGGCACAGATACG.